One sample yielded the 13 T cell receptor beta chains listed below, sequenced in a study of blood T cells in healthy people across ages. A second PCR of about 6 to 11 cycles used a sample-barcoded 5' primer and a J-beta primer mix. One entry per CDR3 protein results from TCRdb running MiXCR on the 5' RACE reads. This table has approximately 800,000 distinct CDR3 sequences, approximately 53% appearing once. The sequenced sample was blood. The receptors shown here come from a man at least 80 years old in good health.

This chain joins TRBV6-2 or TRBV6-3 and TRBJ2-1; D may correspond to TRBD1 or TRBD2 (5 bases each). Trimming took 0 bases from V and 9 from J, leaving 24 bases between them. In germline, CDR1 is MNHEY, CDR2 SVGEGT. The CDR3 contains 18 residues. CDR3 amino acids: CASSYSDRGAEQLVEQFF. CDR3 DNA sequence: TGTGCCAGCAGTTACTCTGACCGAGGGGCGGAGCAGTTAGTTGAGCAGTTCTTC.

The chain recombines TRBV29-1 with TRBJ2-7, with TRBD2 matching over 12 bases. V gave up 3 bases and J gave up 1 base; unmatched junction bases: 7. The germline CDR1 and CDR2 sequences are SQVTM and ANQGSEA. The CDR3 runs to 16 residues. The CDR3 DNA sequence: TGCAGCGTTGACGGACTAGCGGGAAGGCGTTCCTACGAGCAGTACTTC. This sequence encodes CSVDGLAGRRSYEQYF.

This chain links TRBV20-1 with TRBJ2-1, with TRBD1 identical over 7 bases. In germline, CDR1 is DFQATT, CDR2 SNEGSKA (reference sequence). The length of the CDR3 is 14 residues. The trim removed 6 bases at V and 13 bases at J, leaving 18 bases unmatched. As DNA, the CDR3 is TGCAGTGCCGAGGTACAGGGGATAAAAGAGACCCAGTTCTTC. It specifies CSAEVQGIKETQFF.

For this clonotype: The DNA is left out, because the CDR3 cannot be placed on it with certainty; the CDR3 is given as TCRdb lists it. The rearrangement joins TRBV27 to TRBJ2-5. Germline V gene lookup returns CDR1 MNHEY and CDR2 SMNVEV (reference sequence). The CDR3 length is 11 residues, termini included. CDR3 in amino acids: CASSSSAKQYF.

The chain joins TRBV5-1 to TRBJ2-4; 8 bases are a match to TRBD2. The better agreement between TRBJ2-7 and the DNA end casts doubt on the J call. Germline V gene sequence: CDR1 SGHRS, CDR2 YFSETQ. The CDR3 sequence is 14 residues long. In DNA form, the CDR3 reads TGCGCCAGCAGCTTGGAGAGCGGGAGACACGAGCAGTACTTC. Its protein is CASSLESGRHEQYF.

This clonotype occurred a few times. The chain combines TRBV20-1 with TRBJ1-5; 9 nucleotides agree with TRBD1. After removal of 5 bases from V and 4 bases from J, the junction contained 3 bases not matched to a gene. In germline, CDR1 is DFQATT, CDR2 SNEGSKA (reference sequence). This CDR3 contains 13 residues. The CDR3 here is CSADGQGNQPQHF. Written as DNA, the CDR3 is TGCAGTGCTGACGGACAGGGGAATCAGCCCCAGCATTTT.

V usage is TRBV20-1 and J usage is TRBJ1-2; D gene ambiguous. The CDR3 loop spans 17 amino acids. Trimming cost V 0 bases and J 0 bases, with 17 bases left between them. Germline-derived CDR1 and CDR2 are DFQATT and SNEGSKA (reference sequence). The CDR3 is CSARDRPEGLTNYGYTF. CDR3 coding DNA: TGCAGTGCTAGAGATCGGCCGGAAGGGTTAACTAACTATGGCTACACCTTC.

The chain couples TRBV6-1 to TRBJ1-6; D ambiguous. V lost 6 bases to trimming and J lost 10 bases, with 16 bases between them. The CDR3 sequence is 14 residues long. Germline CDR1 MNHNS, CDR2 SASEGT. The CDR3 DNA reads TGTGCCAGCAGGAACGGGATAAGGGAATCACCCCTCCACTTT. This sequence encodes CASRNGIRESPLHF.

The chain is built from TRBV7-8 and TRBJ2-7; weak D call: TRBD2 (5 bases). The germline V gene has CDR1 SGHVS and CDR2 FQNEAQ. This CDR3 is 14 amino acids long. V was cut by 2 bases and J by 4 bases, with 12 bases left in between. As DNA, the CDR3 is TGTGCCAGCAGCTTAAGGGAGCTTGGGTACGAGCAGTACTTC. Encoded protein: CASSLRELGYEQYF.

CDR3 in DNA: TGTGCCAGCAGCCTTGGACAGGGTAATTCGCAGCCCCAGCATTTT. This sequence encodes CASSLGQGNSQPQHF. This chain uses TRBV6-5 with TRBJ1-5, with 8 bases identical to TRBD1. With 6 bases clipped from V and 7 bases from J, the junction kept 11 bases outside the gene matches. Germline values: CDR1 MNHEY, CDR2 SVGAGI. This CDR3 is 15 amino acids long.

V usage is TRBV2 and J usage is TRBJ1-2; D unresolved. The V gene lost 7 bases and the J gene lost 8 bases, with 11 bases spanning the gap. CDR1 is SNHLY and CDR2 is FYNNEI in the germline V gene. This CDR3 has 11 residues. DNA of the CDR3: TGTGCCAGCAATTCAGCCGGGGGCTACACCTTC. This codes for CASNSAGGYTF.

Turning to this clonotype: A read error may produce the germline difference seen at one junction end. The chain combines TRBV3-1 with TRBJ1-2, with D hard to call. The length of the CDR3 is 15 residues. Germline loops: CDR1 LGHDT, CDR2 YNNKEL (reference sequence). CDR3 region: CASSPRARDNYGCTF. The CDR3 bases are TGTGCCAGCAGCCCAAGAGCCCGGGATAACTATGGCTGCACCTTC.

This clonotype came up a few times. The gene calls are TRBV20-1 and TRBJ2-3; TRBD2 might be the D (6 bases). Germline V gene data show CDR1 as DFQATT and CDR2 as SNEGSKA (reference sequence). Trimming removed 1 base from V and 4 bases from J, with 15 bases in between. This CDR3 is built from 15 residues. CDR3 loop: CSARGFGRIADTQYF. The CDR3 DNA reads as TGCAGTGCTAGAGGTTTCGGGAGAATCGCAGATACGCAGTATTTT.